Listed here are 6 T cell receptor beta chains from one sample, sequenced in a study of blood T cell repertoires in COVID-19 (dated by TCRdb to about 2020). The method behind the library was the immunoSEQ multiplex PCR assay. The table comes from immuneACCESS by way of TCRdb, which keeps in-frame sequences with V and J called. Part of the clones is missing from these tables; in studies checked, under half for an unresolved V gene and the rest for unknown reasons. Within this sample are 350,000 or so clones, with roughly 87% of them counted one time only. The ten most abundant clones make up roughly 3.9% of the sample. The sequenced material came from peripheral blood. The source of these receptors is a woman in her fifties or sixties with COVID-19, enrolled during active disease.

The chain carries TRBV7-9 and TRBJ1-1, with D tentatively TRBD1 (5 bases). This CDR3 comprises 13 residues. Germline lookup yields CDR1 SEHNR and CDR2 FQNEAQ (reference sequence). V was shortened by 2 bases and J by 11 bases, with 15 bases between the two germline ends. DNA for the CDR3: TGTGCCAGCAGCTTATTGGAGGGGTTTGAGGCTTTCTTT. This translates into CASSLLEGFEAFF.

In nucleotides, the CDR3 is TGTGCCAGCAGTTTAAAGAATCCGGGGGGCTACACCTTC. Amino acid sequence: CASSLKNPGGYTF. This chain links TRBV28 with TRBJ1-2; D unclear. Germline V gene sequence: CDR1 MDHEN, CDR2 SYDVKM. Trimming took off 2 bases at V and 8 bases at J, with 12 bases between the two ends. The CDR3 totals 13 residues.

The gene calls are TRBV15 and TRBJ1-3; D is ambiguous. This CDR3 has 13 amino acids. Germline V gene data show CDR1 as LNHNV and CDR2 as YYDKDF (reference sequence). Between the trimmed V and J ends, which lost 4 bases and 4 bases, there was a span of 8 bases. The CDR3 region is CATSMSRGNTIYF. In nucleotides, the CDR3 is TGTGCCACCAGCATGTCTAGGGGAAACACCATATATTTT. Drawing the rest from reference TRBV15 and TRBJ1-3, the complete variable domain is DAMVIQNPRYQVTQFGKPVTLSCSQTLNHNVMYWYQQKSSQAPKLLFHYYDKDFNNEADTPDNFQSRRPNTSFCFLDIRSPGLGDTAMYLCATSMSRGNTIYFGEGSWLTVV.

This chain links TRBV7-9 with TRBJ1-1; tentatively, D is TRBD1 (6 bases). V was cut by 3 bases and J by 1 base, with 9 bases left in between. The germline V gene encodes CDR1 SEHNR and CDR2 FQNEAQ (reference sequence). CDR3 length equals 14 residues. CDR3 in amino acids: CASSLTGQNTEAFF. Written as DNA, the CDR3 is TGTGCCAGCAGCTTGACAGGCCAGAACACTGAAGCTTTCTTT.

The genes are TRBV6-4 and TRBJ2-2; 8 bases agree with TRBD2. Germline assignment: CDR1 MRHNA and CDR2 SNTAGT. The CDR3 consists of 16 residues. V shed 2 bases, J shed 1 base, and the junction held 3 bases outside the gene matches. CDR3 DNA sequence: TGTGCCAGCAGTGACCCCGCGGGGGGGAACACCGGGGAGCTGTTTTTT. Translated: CASSDPAGGNTGELFF.

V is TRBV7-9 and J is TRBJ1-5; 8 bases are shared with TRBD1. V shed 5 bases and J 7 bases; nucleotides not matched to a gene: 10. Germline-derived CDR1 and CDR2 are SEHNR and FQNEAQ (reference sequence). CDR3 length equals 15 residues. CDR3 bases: TGTGCCAGCAGCGAGGACAGGGATGTTTCCCAGCCCCAGCATTTT. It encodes CASSEDRDVSQPQHF.